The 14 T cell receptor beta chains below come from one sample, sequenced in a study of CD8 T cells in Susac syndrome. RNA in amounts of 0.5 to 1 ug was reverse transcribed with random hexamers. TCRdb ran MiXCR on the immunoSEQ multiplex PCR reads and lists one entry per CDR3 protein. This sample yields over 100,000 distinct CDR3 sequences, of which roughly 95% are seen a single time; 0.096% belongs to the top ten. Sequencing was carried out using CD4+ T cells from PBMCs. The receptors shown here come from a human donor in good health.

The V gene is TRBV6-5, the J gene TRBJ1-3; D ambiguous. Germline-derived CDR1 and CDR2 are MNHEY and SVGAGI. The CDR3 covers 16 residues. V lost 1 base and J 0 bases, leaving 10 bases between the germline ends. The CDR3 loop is CASSYLSGHSGNTIYF. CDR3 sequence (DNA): TGTGCCAGCAGTTACTTGTCAGGCCACTCTGGAAACACCATATATTTT.

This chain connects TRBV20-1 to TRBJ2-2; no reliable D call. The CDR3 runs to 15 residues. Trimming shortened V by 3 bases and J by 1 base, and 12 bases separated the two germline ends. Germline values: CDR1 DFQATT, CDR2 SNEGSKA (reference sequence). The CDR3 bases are TGCAGTGCTAGTTATCCTTACGGGAACACCGGGGAGCTGTTTTTT. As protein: CSASYPYGNTGELFF.

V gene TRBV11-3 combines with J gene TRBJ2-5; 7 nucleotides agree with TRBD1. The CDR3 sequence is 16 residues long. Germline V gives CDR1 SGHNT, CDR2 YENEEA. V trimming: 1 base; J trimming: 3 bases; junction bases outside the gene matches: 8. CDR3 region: CASSLGDRAGEETQYF. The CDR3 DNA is TGTGCCAGCAGCTTAGGTGACAGGGCTGGGGAAGAGACCCAGTACTTC.

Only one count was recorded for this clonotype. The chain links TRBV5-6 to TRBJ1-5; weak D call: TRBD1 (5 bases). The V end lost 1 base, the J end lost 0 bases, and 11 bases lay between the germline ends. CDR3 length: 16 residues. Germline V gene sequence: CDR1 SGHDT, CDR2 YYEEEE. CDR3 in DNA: TGTGCCAGCAGCTTGCGGGGGTGGAATAGCAATCAGCCCCAGCATTTT. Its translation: CASSLRGWNSNQPQHF.

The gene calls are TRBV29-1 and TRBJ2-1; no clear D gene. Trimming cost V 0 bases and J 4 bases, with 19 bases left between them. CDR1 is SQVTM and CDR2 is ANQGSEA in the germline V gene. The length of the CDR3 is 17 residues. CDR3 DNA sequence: TGCAGCGTTGAAGATGTTCGTGTTGGTCAGCAATACAATGAGCAGTTCTTC. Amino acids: CSVEDVRVGQQYNEQFF.

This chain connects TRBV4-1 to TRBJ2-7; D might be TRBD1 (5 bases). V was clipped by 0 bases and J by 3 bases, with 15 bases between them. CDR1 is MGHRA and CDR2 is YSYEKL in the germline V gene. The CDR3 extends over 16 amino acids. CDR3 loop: CASSQDRRTGRYEQYF. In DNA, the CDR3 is TGCGCCAGCAGCCAAGATAGGCGAACAGGACGCTACGAGCAGTACTTC.

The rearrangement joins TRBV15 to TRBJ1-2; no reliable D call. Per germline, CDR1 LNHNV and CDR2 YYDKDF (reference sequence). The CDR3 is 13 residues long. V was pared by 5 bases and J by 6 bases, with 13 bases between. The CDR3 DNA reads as TGTGCCACCAGCCCCGGGATATATGATGGCTACACCTTC. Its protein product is CATSPGIYDGYTF.

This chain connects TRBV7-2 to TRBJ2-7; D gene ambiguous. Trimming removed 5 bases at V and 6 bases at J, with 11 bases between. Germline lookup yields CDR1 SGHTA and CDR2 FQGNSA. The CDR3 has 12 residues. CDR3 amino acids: CASSPRAGEQYF. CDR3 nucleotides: TGTGCCAGCAGCCCCCGGGCCGGCGAGCAGTACTTC.

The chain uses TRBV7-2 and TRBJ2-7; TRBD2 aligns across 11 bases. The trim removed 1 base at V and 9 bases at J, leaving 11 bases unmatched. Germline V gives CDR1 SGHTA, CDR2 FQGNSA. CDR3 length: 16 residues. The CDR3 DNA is TGTGCCAGCAGCTTAGACAGGCTAGCGGGGGGTCGCGGGCAGTACTTC. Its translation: CASSLDRLAGGRGQYF.

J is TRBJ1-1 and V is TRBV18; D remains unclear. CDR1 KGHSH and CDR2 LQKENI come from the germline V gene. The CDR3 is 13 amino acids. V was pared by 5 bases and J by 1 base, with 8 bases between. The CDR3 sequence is CASSTDTNTEAFF. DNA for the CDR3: TGTGCCAGCTCAACAGACACGAACACTGAAGCTTTCTTT.

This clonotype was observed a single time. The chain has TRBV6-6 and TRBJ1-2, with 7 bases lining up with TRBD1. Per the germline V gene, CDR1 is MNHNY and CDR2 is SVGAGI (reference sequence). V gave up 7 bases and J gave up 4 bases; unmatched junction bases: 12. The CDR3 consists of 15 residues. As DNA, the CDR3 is TGTGCCAGCACCACCCGGGGGGACAGTCTCTATGGCTACACCTTC. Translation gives CASTTRGDSLYGYTF.

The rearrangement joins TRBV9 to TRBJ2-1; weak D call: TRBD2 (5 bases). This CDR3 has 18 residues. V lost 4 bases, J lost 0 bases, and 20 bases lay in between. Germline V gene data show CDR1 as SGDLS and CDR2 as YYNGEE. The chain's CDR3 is CASSYLPRGESSYNEQFF. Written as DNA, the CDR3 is TGTGCCAGCAGCTACCTCCCACGGGGAGAGAGCTCCTACAATGAGCAGTTCTTC.

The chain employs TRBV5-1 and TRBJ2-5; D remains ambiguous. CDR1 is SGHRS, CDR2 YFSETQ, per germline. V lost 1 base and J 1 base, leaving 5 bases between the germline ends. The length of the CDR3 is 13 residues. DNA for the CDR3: TGCGCCAGCAGCTTGTGGGTCCAAGAGACCCAGTACTTC. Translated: CASSLWVQETQYF.

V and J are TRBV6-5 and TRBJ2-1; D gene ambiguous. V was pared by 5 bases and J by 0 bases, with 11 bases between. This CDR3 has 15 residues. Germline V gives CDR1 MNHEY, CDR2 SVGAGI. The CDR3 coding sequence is TGTGCCAGCAGTCAATCACTATTCTCCTACAATGAGCAGTTCTTC. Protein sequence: CASSQSLFSYNEQFF.